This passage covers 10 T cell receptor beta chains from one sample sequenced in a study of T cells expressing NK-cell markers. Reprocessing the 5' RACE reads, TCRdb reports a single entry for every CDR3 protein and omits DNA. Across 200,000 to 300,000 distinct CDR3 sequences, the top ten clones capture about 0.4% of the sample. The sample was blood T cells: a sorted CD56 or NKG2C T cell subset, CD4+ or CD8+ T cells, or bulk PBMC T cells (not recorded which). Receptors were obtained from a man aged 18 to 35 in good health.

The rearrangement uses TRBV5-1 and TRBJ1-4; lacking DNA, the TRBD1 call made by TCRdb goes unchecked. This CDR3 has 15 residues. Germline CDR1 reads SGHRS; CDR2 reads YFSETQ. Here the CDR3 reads CASSQGQQPNEKLFF.

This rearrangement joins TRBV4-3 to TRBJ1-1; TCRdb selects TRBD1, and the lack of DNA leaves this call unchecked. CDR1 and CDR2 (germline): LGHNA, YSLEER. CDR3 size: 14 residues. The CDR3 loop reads CASSQERGLSEAFF.

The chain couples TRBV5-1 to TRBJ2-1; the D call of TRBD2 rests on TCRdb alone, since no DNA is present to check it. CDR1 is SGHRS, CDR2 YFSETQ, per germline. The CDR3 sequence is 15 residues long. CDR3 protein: CASSLQGTSGSEQFF.

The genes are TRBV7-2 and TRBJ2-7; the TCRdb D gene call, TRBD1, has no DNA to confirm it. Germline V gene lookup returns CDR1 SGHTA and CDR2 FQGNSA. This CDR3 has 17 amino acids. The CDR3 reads CASSLAPRPRGDYEQYF.

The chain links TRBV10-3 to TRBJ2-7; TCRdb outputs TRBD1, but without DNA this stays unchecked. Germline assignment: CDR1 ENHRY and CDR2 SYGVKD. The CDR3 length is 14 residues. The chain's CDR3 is CAIRGDRGRYEQYF.

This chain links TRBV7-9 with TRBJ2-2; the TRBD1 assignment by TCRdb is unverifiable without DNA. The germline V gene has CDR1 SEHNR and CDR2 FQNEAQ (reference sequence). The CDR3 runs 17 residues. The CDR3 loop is CASSLAGQGQNTGELFF.

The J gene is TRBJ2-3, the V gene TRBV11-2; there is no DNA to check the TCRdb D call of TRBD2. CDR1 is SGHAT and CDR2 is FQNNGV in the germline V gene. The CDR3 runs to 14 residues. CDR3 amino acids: CASSPGLVRGTQYF.

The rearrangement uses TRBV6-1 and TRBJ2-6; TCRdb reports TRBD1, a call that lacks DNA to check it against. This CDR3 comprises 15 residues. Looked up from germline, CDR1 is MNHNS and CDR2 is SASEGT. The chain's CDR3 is CASRRQGTGANVLTF.

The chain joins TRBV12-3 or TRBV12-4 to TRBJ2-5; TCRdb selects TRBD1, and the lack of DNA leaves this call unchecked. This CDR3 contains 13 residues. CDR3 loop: CAIRQGNQETQYF.

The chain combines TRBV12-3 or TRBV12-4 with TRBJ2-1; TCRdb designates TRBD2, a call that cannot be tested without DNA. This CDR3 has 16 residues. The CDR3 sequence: CASSFGKLAGEREQFF.